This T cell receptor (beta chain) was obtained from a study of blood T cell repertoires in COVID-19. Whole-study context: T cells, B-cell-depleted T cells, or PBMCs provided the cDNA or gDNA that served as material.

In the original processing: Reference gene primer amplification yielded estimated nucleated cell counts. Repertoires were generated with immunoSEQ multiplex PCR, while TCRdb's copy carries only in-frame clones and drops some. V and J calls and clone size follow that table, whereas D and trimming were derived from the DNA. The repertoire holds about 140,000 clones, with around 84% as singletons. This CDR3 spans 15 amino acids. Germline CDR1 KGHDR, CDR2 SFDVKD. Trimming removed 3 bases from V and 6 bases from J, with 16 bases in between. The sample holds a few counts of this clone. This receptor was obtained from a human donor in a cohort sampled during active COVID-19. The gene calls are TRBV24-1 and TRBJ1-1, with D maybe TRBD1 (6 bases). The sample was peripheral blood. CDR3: CATSDPKDRRAEAFF. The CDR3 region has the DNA TGTGCCACCAGTGATCCCAAGGACAGACGTGCTGAAGCTTTCTTT.